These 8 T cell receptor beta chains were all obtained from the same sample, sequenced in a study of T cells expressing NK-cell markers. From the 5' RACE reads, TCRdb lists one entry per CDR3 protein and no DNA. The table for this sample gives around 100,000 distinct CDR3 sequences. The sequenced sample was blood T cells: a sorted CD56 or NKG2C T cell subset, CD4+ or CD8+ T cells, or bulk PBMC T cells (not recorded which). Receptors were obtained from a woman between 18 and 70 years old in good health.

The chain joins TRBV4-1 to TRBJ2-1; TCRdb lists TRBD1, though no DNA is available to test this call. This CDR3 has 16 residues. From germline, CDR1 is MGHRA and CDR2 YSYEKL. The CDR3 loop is CASSPGERGSYNEQFF.

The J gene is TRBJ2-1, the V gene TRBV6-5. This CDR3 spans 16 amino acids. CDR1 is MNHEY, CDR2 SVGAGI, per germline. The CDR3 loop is CASSYLGRTEPNEQFF.

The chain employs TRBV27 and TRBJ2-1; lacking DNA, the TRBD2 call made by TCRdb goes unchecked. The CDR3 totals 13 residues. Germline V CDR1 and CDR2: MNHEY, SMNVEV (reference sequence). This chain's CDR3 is CASRPGLLSEQFF.

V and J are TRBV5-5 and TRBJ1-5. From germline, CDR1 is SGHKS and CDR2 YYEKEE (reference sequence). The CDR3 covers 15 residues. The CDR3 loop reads CASSWGPFSNQPQHF.

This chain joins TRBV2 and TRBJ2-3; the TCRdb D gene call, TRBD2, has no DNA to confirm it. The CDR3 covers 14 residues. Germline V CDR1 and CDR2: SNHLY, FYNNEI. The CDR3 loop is CASIPAGGPDTQYF.

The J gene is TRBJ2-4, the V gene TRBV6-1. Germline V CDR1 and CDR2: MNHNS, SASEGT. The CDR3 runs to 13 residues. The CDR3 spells CASSPGAKNIQYF.

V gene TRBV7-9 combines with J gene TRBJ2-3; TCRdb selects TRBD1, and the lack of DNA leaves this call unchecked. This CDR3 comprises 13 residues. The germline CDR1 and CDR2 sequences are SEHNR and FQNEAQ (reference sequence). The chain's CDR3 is CASSVTGWDTQYF.

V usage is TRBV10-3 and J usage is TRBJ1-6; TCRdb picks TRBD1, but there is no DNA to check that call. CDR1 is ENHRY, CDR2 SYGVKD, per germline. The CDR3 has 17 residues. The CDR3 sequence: CAISDPGTENYNSPLHF.